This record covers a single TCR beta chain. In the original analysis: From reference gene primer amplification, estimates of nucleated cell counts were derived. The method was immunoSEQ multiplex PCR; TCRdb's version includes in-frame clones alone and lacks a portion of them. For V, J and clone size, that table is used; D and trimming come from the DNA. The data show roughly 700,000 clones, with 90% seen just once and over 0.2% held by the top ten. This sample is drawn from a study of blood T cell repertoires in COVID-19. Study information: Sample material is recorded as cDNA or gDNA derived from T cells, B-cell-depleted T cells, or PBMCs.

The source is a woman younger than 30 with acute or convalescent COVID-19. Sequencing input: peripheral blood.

DNA for the CDR3: TGTGCCAGCAGCGTAGGGGGGCGTGATGGCTACACCTTC. It encodes CASSVGGRDGYTF. This chain connects TRBV7-2 to TRBJ1-2, with D maybe TRBD1 (6 bases). Trimming stripped 5 bases from V and 6 bases from J, with 13 bases between. Germline CDR1 SGHTA, CDR2 FQGNSA. This CDR3 is 13 amino acids long. The full variable domain, in which reference TRBV7-2 and TRBJ1-2 provide the parts outside the CDR3, is GAGVSQSPSNKVTEKGKDVELRCDPISGHTALYWYRQSLGQGLEFLIYFQGNSAPDKSGLPSDRFSAERTGGSVSTLTIQRTQQEDSAVYLCASSVGGRDGYTFGSGTRLTVV.